The entry that follows covers one T cell receptor beta chain sequence. The germline V and J ends were trimmed by 6 bases and 4 bases, with 15 bases remaining between them. Germline V CDR1 and CDR2: MNHEY, SVGAGI. The CDR3 extends over 14 amino acids. The data derive from a study of blood T cell repertoires in COVID-19. Study details: There were acute and convalescent COVID-19 samples, and they came from the United States, Italy and Spain. T cells, B-cell-depleted T cells, or PBMCs provided the cDNA or gDNA that served as material.

Study processing details: Cell counts per sample came from amplifying reference gene primers. Assay used: immunoSEQ multiplex PCR; TCRdb lists only in-frame clones, some missing. The V and J calls and clone size are taken from that table; D and trimming were inferred from the DNA. The table records some 180,000 clones, roughly 91% of them present only once. The receptor comes from a man in his forties or fifties with active or convalescent COVID-19. The chain employs TRBV6-5 and TRBJ1-2, with D perhaps TRBD1 (5 bases). The source material was peripheral blood. The CDR3 sequence: CASSAGSSFYGYTF. The CDR3 nucleotides read TGTGCCAGCAGCGCAGGGTCTTCCTTCTATGGCTACACCTTC.